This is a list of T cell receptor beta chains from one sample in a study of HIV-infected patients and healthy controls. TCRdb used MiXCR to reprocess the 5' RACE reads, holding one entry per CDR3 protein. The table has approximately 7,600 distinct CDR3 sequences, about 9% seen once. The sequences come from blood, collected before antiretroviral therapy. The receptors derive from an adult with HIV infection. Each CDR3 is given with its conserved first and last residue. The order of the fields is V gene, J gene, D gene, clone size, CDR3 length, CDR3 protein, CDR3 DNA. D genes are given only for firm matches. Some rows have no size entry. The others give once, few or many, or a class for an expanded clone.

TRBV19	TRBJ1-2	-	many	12	CASTFGANGYTF	TGTGCCAGTACCTTCGGGGCGAATGGCTACACCTTC
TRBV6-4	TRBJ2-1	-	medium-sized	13	CASSESVPNEQFF	TGTGCCAGCAGTGAGTCCGTTCCGAATGAGCAGTTCTTC
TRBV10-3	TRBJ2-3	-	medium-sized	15	CAISAGAGRADTQYF	TGTGCCATCAGTGCTGGGGCAGGGCGGGCAGATACGCAGTATTTT
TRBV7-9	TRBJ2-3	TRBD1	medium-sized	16	CASSSPTGQATDTQYF	TGTGCCAGCAGCTCTCCCACGGGACAGGCCACAGATACGCAGTATTTT
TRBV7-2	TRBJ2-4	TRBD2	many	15	CASSSAGAGKNIQYF	TGTGCCAGCAGTTCAGCGGGAGCCGGCAAAAACATTCAGTACTTC
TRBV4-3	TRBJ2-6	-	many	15	CASSRQGSGANVLTF	TGCGCCAGCAGCCGTCAGGGTTCTGGGGCCAACGTCCTGACTTTC
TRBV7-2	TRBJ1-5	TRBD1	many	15	CASSLEGQGGQPQHF	TGTGCCAGCAGCTTAGAGGGACAGGGAGGACAGCCCCAGCATTTT
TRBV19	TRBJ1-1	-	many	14	CASSASGGTTEAFF	TGTGCCAGTAGTGCCAGTGGGGGTACCACTGAAGCTTTCTTT
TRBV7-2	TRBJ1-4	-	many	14	CASSFLGGGEKLFF	TGTGCCAGCAGCTTTTTGGGGGGGGGGGAAAAACTGTTTTTT
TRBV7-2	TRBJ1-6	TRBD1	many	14	CASSPQGTGSPLHF	TGTGCCAGCAGCCCCCAGGGGACAGGGTCACCCCTCCACTTT
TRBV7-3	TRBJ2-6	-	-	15	CASSYDDPGANVLTF	TGTGCCAGCAGTTATGACGACCCTGGGGCCAACGTCCTGACTTTC
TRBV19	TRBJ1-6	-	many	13	CASSIRENSPLHF	TGTGCCAGTAGTATTAGAGAGAATTCACCCCTCCACTTT
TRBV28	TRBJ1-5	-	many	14	CASSLMVSNQPQHF	TGTGCCAGCAGTTTAATGGTTAGCAATCAGCCCCAGCATTTT
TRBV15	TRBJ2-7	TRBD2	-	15	CATSRVDSGRYEQYF	TGTGCCACCAGCAGAGTAGATAGCGGGAGGTACGAGCAGTACTTC
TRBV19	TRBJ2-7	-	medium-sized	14	CASSIGGLSYEQYF	TGTGCCAGTAGTATCGGCGGACTTTCCTACGAGCAGTACTTC
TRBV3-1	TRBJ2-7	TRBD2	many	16	CASSQISLAGGYEQYF	TGTGCCAGCAGCCAAATATCCCTAGCGGGAGGGTACGAGCAGTACTTC
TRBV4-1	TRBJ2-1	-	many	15	CASSRDGNSYNEQFF	TGCGCCAGCAGCCGCGACGGTAATTCCTACAATGAGCAGTTCTTC
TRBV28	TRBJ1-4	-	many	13	CASSGRGRNKLFF	TGTGCCAGCAGTGGAAGGGGTAGGAATAAACTGTTTTTT
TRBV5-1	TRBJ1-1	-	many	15	CASSRRTEGNTEAFF	TGCGCCAGCAGCCGACGGACAGAGGGAAACACTGAAGCTTTCTTT
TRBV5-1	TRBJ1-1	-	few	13	CASSSQAERRAFF	TGCGCCAGCAGCTCCCAGGCAGAGAGGAGGGCTTTCTTT
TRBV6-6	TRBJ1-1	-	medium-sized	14	CASSYLSTNTEAFF	TGTGCCAGCAGTTACCTCTCAACGAACACTGAAGCTTTCTTT
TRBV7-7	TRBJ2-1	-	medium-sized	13	CASSDGQYNEQFF	TGTGCCAGCAGCGACGGACAGTACAATGAGCAGTTCTTC
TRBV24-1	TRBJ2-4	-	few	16	CATSRTTPRPQNIQYF	TGTGCCACCAGCAGGACGACTCCCCGGCCGCAAAACATTCAGTACTTC
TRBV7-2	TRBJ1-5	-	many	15	CASSLVGQGDQPQHF	TGTGCCAGCAGCTTAGTCGGGCAGGGCGATCAGCCCCAGCATTTT
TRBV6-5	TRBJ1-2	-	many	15	CASSTGQIANYGYTF	TGTGCCAGCAGTACCGGCCAAATAGCTAACTATGGCTACACCTTC
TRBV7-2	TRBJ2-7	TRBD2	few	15	CASSFTGTSGGVQYF	TGTGCCAGCAGCTTCACCGGGACTAGCGGGGGTGTGCAGTACTTC
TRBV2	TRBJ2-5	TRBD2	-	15	CASSLSGGLQETQYF	TGTGCCAGCAGCCTCAGCGGGGGCCTCCAAGAGACCCAGTACTTC
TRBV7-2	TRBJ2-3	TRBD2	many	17	CASSLGLAGGPGDTQYF	TGTGCCAGCAGCTTAGGACTAGCGGGAGGGCCAGGAGATACGCAGTATTTT
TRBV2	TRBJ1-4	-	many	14	CASSRDIRVEKLFF	TGTGCCAGCAGTAGGGACATCCGAGTTGAGAAACTGTTTTTT
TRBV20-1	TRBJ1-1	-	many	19	CSARDPGQARRGRNTEAFF	TGCAGTGCTAGAGATCCGGGGCAGGCGAGGCGCGGGAGGAACACTGAAGCTTTCTTT
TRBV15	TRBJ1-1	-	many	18	CATSERGGPTAMGTEAFF	TGTGCCACCAGCGAGAGGGGTGGCCCGACGGCGATGGGCACTGAAGCTTTCTTT
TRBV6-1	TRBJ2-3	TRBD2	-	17	CASSGTSGGAMGDTQYF	TGTGCCAGCAGTGGGACTAGCGGGGGGGCCATGGGAGATACGCAGTATTTT
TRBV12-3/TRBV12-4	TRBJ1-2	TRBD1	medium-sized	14	CASRGTGSGGGYTF	TGTGCCAGCAGGGGGACAGGGTCCGGTGGGGGCTACACCTTC
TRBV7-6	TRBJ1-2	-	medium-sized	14	CASSQQESSYGYTF	TGTGCCAGCAGCCAACAGGAGAGCTCCTATGGCTACACCTTC
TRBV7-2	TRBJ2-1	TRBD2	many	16	CASSLTGGASYNEQFF	TGTGCCAGCAGCTTAACGGGGGGTGCCTCCTACAATGAGCAGTTCTTC
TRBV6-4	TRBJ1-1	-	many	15	CASSPWGGSNTEAFF	TGTGCCAGCAGCCCCTGGGGGGGCTCGAACACTGAAGCTTTCTTT
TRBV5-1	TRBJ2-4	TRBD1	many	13	CASSRRQGNIQYF	TGCGCCAGCAGCCGGAGACAGGGAAACATTCAGTACTTC
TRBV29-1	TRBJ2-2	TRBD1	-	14	CSVARGRDTGELFF	TGCAGCGTTGCCAGGGGGCGCGACACCGGGGAGCTGTTTTTT
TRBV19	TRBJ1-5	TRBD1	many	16	CASRSTWTGSNQPQHF	TGTGCCAGTAGAAGTACCTGGACAGGCAGCAATCAGCCCCAGCATTTT
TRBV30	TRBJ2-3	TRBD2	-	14	CAWSTLAGEDTQYF	TGTGCCTGGAGTACACTAGCGGGGGAAGATACGCAGTATTTT